The clone carrying this T cell receptor (beta chain) was counted many times. J was trimmed by 2 bases and V by 6 bases; bases with no gene match: 2. In germline, CDR1 is SGDLS, CDR2 YYNGEE. CDR3 length: 13 amino acids. The data belong to a study of T cells after yellow fever vaccination. Production of TCR cDNA was by 5'RACE template switching, which also added a universal primer site and UMIs. One entry per CDR3 protein, called by TCRdb with MiXCR from the 5' RACE reads. The sample consists of around 15,000 distinct CDR3 sequences, 4% of them appearing once. The sequencing here drew on PBMCs, either bulk or a sorted T-cell subset (CD4+, CD8+, memory, or dextramer-sorted; not recorded which), taken 15 days after the yellow fever booster vaccination. This chain uses TRBV9 with TRBJ2-3, with TRBD2 identical over 8 bases. The TCR was taken from a man between 25 and 39 years old who received the YFV17D yellow fever vaccine. The CDR3 loop reads CASTGGDTDTQYF. The DNA of the CDR3 is TGTGCCAGCACGGGGGGGGACACAGATACGCAGTATTTT.